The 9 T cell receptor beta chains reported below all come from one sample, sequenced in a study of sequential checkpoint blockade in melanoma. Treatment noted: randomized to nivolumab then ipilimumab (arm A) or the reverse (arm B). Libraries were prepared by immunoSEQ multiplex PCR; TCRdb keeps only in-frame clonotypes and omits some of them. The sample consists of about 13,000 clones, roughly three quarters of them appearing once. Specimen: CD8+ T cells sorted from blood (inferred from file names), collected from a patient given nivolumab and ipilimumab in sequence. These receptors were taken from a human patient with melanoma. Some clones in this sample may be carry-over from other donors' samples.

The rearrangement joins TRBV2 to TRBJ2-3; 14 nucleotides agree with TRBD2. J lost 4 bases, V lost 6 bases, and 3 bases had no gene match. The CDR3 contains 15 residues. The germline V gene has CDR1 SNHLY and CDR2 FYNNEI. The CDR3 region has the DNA TGTGCCAGCAGCTTGACTAGCGGGGGGGCAGATACGCAGTATTTT. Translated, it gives CASSLTSGGADTQYF.

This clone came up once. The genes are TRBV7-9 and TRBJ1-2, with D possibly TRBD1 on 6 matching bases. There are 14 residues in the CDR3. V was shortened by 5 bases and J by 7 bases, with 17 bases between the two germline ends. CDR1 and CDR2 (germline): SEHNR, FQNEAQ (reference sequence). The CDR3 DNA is TGTGCCAGCAGCCTAATACAGGGTAAAGGTGGCTACACCTTC. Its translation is CASSLIQGKGGYTF.

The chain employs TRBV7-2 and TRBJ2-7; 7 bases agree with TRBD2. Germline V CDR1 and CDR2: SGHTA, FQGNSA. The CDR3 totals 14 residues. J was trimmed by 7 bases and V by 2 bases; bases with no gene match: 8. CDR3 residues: CASSLPGGPGEQYF. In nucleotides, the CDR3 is TGTGCCAGCAGCTTACCGGGGGGTCCGGGTGAGCAGTACTTC.

The CDR3 is CASSVGQESNYGYTF. CDR3 coding DNA: TGCGCCAGCAGTGTCGGACAGGAGTCTAACTATGGCTACACCTTC. The chain uses TRBV10-1 and TRBJ1-2; 7 bases fit TRBD1. CDR3 length: 15 amino acids. Per the germline V gene, CDR1 is WNHNN and CDR2 is SYGVQD (reference sequence). Trimming took 4 bases from V and 0 from J; bases not matched to a gene: 5.

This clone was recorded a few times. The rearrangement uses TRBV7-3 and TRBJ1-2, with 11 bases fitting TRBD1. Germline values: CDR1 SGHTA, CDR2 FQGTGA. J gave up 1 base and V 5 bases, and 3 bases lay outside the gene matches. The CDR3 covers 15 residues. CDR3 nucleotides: TGTGCCAGCAGCCTCGGGACAGGGGGTAACTATGGCTACACCTTC. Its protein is CASSLGTGGNYGYTF.

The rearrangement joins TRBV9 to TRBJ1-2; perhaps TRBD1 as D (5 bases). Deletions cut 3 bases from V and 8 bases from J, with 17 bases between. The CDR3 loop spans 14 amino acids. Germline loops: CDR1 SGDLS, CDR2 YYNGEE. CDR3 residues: CASSASVAGKGYTF. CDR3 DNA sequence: TGTGCCAGCAGCGCGTCAGTCGCAGGGAAGGGCTACACCTTC.

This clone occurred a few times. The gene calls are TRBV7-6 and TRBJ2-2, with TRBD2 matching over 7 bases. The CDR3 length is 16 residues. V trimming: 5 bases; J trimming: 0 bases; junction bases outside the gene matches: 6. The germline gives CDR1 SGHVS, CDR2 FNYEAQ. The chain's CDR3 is CASSPTSRSNTGELFF. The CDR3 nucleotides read TGTGCCAGCAGCCCGACTAGCCGATCGAACACCGGGGAGCTGTTTTTT.

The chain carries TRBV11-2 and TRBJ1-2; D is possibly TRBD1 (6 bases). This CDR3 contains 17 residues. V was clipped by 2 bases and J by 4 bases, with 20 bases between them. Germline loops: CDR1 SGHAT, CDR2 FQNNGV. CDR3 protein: CASSLKGGNRAPYGYTF. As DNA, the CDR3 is TGTGCCAGCAGCTTAAAAGGGGGAAACAGGGCCCCCTATGGCTACACCTTC.

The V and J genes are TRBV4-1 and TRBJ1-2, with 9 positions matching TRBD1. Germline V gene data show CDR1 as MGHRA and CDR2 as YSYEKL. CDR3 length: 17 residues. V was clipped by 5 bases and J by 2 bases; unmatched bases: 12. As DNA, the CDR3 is TGCGCCAGCAGCAATATCGGACAGGGGATGAGGAACTATGGCTACACCTTC. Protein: CASSNIGQGMRNYGYTF.